This TCR beta chain is from a study of regulatory T cells in long-lasting Graves disease. Many counts were recorded for this clonotype. Its target is unknown. Germline loops: CDR1 DFQATT, CDR2 SNEGSKA (reference sequence). Trimming cost V 5 bases and J 2 bases, with 21 bases left between them. This CDR3 is built from 16 residues. Study-wide results and caveats: Persistent cases favored TRBV28, TRBJ1-2 and TRBJ2-5. Lower TCR diversity characterized persistent Graves' patients relative to newly diagnosed patients. With a small sample size, accuracy may have been reduced.

Relying on iRepertoire HTBI primers and Arm-PCR of CDR3 regions, the team built TCR beta libraries. TCRdb re-analysed the multiplex PCR reads in MiXCR, keeping a single row per CDR3 protein. Of 390,000 or so distinct CDR3 sequences detected, approximately 10% appear once; the ten largest clones hold approximately 17%. Noted time point: newly diagnosed GD, antithyroid drugs for less than 3 months. From RNA extracted from PBMCs, the TCR library was made. This sample also appeared in a second study, on T cells in Graves' hyperthyroidism and ophthalmopathy. According to that study: The TCR CDR3 was amplified in a first-round RT-PCR using the HTBI primer set.

The V gene is TRBV20-1, the J gene TRBJ2-5; D may be TRBD1 or TRBD2 (5 bases each). This sample comprised peripheral blood mononuclear cells (PBMCs), obtained at new diagnosis, from a patient treated with antithyroid drugs. The clonotype originates from a woman younger than 30 with Graves disease. This chain's CDR3 is CSADNWGPMSQETQYF. DNA for the CDR3: TGCAGTGCTGACAATTGGGGACCCATGTCTCAAGAGACCCAGTACTTC.